This TCR beta chain was profiled in a study of control samples from healthy donors and cancer patients. TCRdb's copy holds only in-frame clones and misses some; the assay was immunoSEQ multiplex PCR. Among around 120,000 clones listed, around 88% were seen once. The CDR3 has 15 residues. The V end was cut by 2 bases, the J end by 0 bases, with 10 bases between. CDR1 and CDR2 (germline): SGHKS, YYEKEE (reference sequence). The V call is TRBV5-5, the J call TRBJ2-3; D is undetermined. The sequenced sample was blood. The clonotype originates from a man aged 35 to 55 in good health. The CDR3 is CASSFSFFSTDTQYF. CDR3 DNA: TGTGCCAGCAGCTTTAGCTTCTTTAGCACAGATACGCAGTATTTT.